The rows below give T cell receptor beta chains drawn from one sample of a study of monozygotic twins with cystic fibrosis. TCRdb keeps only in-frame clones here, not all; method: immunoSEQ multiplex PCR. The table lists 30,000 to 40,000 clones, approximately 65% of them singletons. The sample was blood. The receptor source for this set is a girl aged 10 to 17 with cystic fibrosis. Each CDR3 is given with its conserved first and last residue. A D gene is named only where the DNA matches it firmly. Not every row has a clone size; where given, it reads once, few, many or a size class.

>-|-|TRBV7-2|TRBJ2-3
CASSSARGTQYF
TGTGCCAGCAGCTCCGCACGTGGTACGCAGTATTTT
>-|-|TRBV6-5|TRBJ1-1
CASSYSGGREAFF
TGTGCCAGCAGTTACTCGGGGGGGCGAGAGGCTTTCTTT
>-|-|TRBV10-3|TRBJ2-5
CAISGGTVMGETQYF
TGTGCCATCAGTGGGGGGACTGTAATGGGGGAGACCCAGTACTTC
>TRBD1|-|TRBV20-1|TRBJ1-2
CSAGHRGGYTF
TGCAGTGCTGGCCACAGGGGAGGCTACACCTTC
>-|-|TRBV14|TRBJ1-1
CASSPKPEGLNTEAFF
TGTGCCAGCAGCCCCAAGCCTGAAGGATTGAACACTGAAGCTTTCTTT
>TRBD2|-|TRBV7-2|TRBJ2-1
CAGSFSSGIGGNNEQFF
TGTGCCGGCAGCTTCTCTAGCGGAATTGGCGGAAACAATGAGCAGTTCTTC
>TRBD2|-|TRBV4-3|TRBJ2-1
CASSPGLAGDNEQFF
TGCGCCAGCAGCCCGGGACTAGCGGGAGACAATGAGCAGTTCTTC
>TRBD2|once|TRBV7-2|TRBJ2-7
CASSLVGLAGEREQYF
TGTGCCAGCAGCTTAGTGGGACTAGCGGGAGAGAGGGAGCAGTACTTC
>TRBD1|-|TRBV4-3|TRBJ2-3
CASSPIRTGSTDTQYF
TGCGCCAGCAGCCCCATACGGACAGGCAGCACAGATACGCAGTATTTT
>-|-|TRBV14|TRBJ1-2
CASSQDSVTGGYTF
TGTGCCAGCAGCCAAGATAGCGTAACGGGGGGCTACACCTTC
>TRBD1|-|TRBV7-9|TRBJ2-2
CASSSTGGLLTGELFF
TGTGCCAGCAGCTCGACAGGGGGCTTGCTTACCGGGGAGCTGTTTTTT
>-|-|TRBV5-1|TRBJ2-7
CASSFSPGLSSYEQYF
TGCGCCAGCAGCTTCTCACCCGGGTTGAGCTCCTACGAGCAGTACTTC
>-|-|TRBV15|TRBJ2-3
CATSRVITERTDTQYF
TGTGCCACCAGCAGAGTCATCACAGAACGCACAGATACGCAGTATTTT
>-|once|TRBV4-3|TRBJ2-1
CASSQNINREEQFF
TGCGCCAGCAGCCAAAATATTAACAGGGAAGAGCAGTTCTTC
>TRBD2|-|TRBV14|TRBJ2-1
CASSHVVGGRAYNYNEQFF
TGTGCCAGCAGCCATGTCGTGGGCGGGAGGGCCTATAACTACAATGAGCAGTTCTTC
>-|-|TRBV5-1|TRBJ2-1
CASSLTTGSPSYNEQFF
TGCGCCAGCAGCTTGACAACGGGATCCCCTTCCTACAATGAGCAGTTCTTC